A selection of T cell receptor beta chains follows, all from one sample in a study of control samples from healthy donors and cancer patients. Profiled with immunoSEQ multiplex PCR; TCRdb holds only in-frame clones, not every one. The sample consists of more than 75,000 clones, roughly 83% of them appearing once. Source material: blood. The origin of the receptors is a woman aged 25 to 39 in good health. Each CDR3 is given with its conserved first and last residue. The D gene is left open where the match is weak. Clone sizes are given selectively: once, few, many, or a class where the clone is expanded.

>few|TRBD1|TRBJ2-6|16|TRBV5-4
TGTGCCAGCAGCCCACCAGGGGGATCTGGGGCCAACGTCCTGACTTTC
CASSPPGGSGANVLTF
>once|TRBD1|TRBJ1-2|15|TRBV10-3
TGTGCCATCAGTGCGACAGGGGATGCGAACTATGGCTACACCTTC
CAISATGDANYGYTF
>-|-|TRBJ2-3|15|TRBV5-1
TGCGCCAGCAGCTTCCCGGGGGAAAGCACAGATACGCAGTATTTT
CASSFPGESTDTQYF
>-|-|TRBJ2-3|14|TRBV9
TGTGCCAGCAGCGTAGGACCAAACACAGATACGCAGTATTTT
CASSVGPNTDTQYF
>-|-|TRBJ2-3|16|TRBV4-3
TGCGCCAGCAGCCAAGGGGGAGTCAACCCCACGAATACGCAGTATTTT
CASSQGGVNPTNTQYF
>-|-|TRBJ2-7|14|TRBV30
TGTGCCTGGAGCGCCCTAACACGGGGATGGGAGCAGTACTTC
CAWSALTRGWEQYF
>-|-|TRBJ2-2|15|TRBV3-1/TRBV3-2
TGTGCCAGCAGCCAAGGGACACCTAACACCGGGGAGCTGTTTTTT
CASSQGTPNTGELFF
>-|-|TRBJ1-4|12|TRBV6-6
TGTGCCAGCAACGACCCCCCGGAAAAACTGTTTTTT
CASNDPPEKLFF
>-|TRBD1|TRBJ2-5|16|TRBV11-2
TGTGCCAGCGGAATGGGGACAGGGGCGTACCAAGAGACCCAGTACTTC
CASGMGTGAYQETQYF
>-|-|TRBJ2-5|14|TRBV7-2
TGTGCCAGCAGCTCACCCCCAGGGCGAGAGACCCAGTACTTC
CASSSPPGRETQYF
>-|TRBD2|TRBJ2-2|13|TRBV27
TGTGCCAGCAGTTACGGGGGGTACGGGGAGCTGTTTTTT
CASSYGGYGELFF
>-|-|TRBJ2-1|11|TRBV19
TGTGCCAGTAGTTTCGGATATGAGCAGTTCTTC
CASSFGYEQFF
>-|-|TRBJ2-3|15|TRBV19
TGTGCCAGTAGTCCCACTAGCCTGAGCACAGATACGCAGTATTTT
CASSPTSLSTDTQYF
>-|-|TRBJ1-3|15|TRBV19
TGTGCCAGTAGTTCAAAACCGGGTTCTGGGAACACCATATATTTT
CASSSKPGSGNTIYF
>few|-|TRBJ2-2|17|TRBV5-1
TGCGCCAGCAGTCAAAAAGGCGGGATCGGGGCTGAACGGGAGCTGTTTTTT
CASSQKGGIGAERELFF
>-|TRBD1|TRBJ1-6|17|TRBV5-1
TGCGCCAGCAGCTTGGCAATTGCTGGGACAGGAGGCTCACCCCTCCACTTT
CASSLAIAGTGGSPLHF
>-|-|TRBJ1-2|12|TRBV6-5
TGTGCCAGCAGTTATGAGGGTCGGGGCTACACCTTC
CASSYEGRGYTF
>-|-|TRBJ2-5|14|TRBV3-1/TRBV3-2
TGTGCCAGCAGCCAACGGCAGAACCAAGAGACCCAGTACTTC
CASSQRQNQETQYF
>few|-|TRBJ1-3|16|TRBV9
TGTGCCAGCAGCATCGACAGGCTCCGGCCTGGAAACACCATATATTTT
CASSIDRLRPGNTIYF
>-|TRBD2|TRBJ2-1|15|TRBV6-6
TGTGCCAGCACCCGTAGCGGGGGGCTACCCAATGAGCAGTTCTTC
CASTRSGGLPNEQFF
>-|-|TRBJ1-3|15|TRBV11-2
TGTGCCAGCAGCTTAGTGTCGGACTCTGGAAACACCATATATTTT
CASSLVSDSGNTIYF
>once|TRBD1|TRBJ1-2|13|TRBV2
TGTGCCAGCGATTATACAGGGGGAGGTGGCTACACCTTC
CASDYTGGGGYTF
>once|-|TRBJ1-1|14|TRBV27
TGTGCCAGCAGTTTATCGAACCAGGGCACTGAAGCTTTCTTT
CASSLSNQGTEAFF
>-|-|TRBJ2-7|14|TRBV5-1
TGCGCCAGCAGGCAGGGATCCAGCTCCTACGAGCAGTACTTC
CASRQGSSSYEQYF
>-|TRBD2|TRBJ2-1|13|TRBV12-3/TRBV12-4
TGTGCCAGCAGTTTGGGTAGCGGGGTACGGCAGTTCTTC
CASSLGSGVRQFF
>-|-|TRBJ1-2|13|TRBV6-2/TRBV6-3
TGTGCCAGCAGTTACTCGAGGGCTGATGGCTACACCTTC
CASSYSRADGYTF
>-|-|TRBJ1-2|13|TRBV27
TGTGCCAGCAGCTCCGAACCATTATATGGCTACACCTTC
CASSSEPLYGYTF
>-|TRBD2|TRBJ2-3|16|TRBV5-1
TGCGCCAGCAGCTTGGTGGCGGGGGGGAGCACAGATACGCAGTATTTT
CASSLVAGGSTDTQYF
>-|-|TRBJ2-4|16|TRBV7-2
TGTGCCAGCAGCTCGACACCAACGGGAGCCAAAAACATTCAGTACTTC
CASSSTPTGAKNIQYF
>once|TRBD2|TRBJ2-1|16|TRBV19
TGTGCCAGTAGAAAGACTAGCGGGGGGTCCCACAATGAGCAGTTCTTC
CASRKTSGGSHNEQFF
>-|-|TRBJ2-3|17|TRBV5-4
TGTGCCAGCAGACGGGCAGGGTGGGGGCGCATTACAGATACGCAGTATTTT
CASRRAGWGRITDTQYF
>-|-|TRBJ2-6|18|TRBV24-1
TGTGCCACCAGTGATACTCCGGGCCCCTCCTCTGGGGCCAACGTCCTGACTTTC
CATSDTPGPSSGANVLTF
>-|-|TRBJ1-1|14|TRBV5-1
TGCGCCAGCAGCATGCTCGGACAGAACACTGAAGCTTTCTTT
CASSMLGQNTEAFF
>-|-|TRBJ1-1|14|TRBV9
TGTGCCAGCAGCGCTTCCCCGGCTGGGAGTGAAGCTTTCTTT
CASSASPAGSEAFF
>-|-|TRBJ2-7|14|TRBV20-1
TGCAGTGCTAGTTCCCACAGGCCTTCCTACGAGCAGTACTTC
CSASSHRPSYEQYF
>-|-|TRBJ2-7|14|TRBV6-2/TRBV6-3
TGTGCCAGCAGTTACCCCAAGGGGGCCTACGAGCAGTACTTC
CASSYPKGAYEQYF
>-|-|TRBJ1-3|15|TRBV3-1/TRBV3-2
TGTGCCAGCAGCCGTCAGGGGCCCTCTGGAAACACCATATATTTT
CASSRQGPSGNTIYF
>-|-|TRBJ2-1|13|TRBV4-3
TGCGCCAGCAGCCAAGATTCGGGGGATGAGCAGTTCTTC
CASSQDSGDEQFF
>once|-|TRBJ1-2|14|TRBV14
TGTGCCAGCAGCCAAGATCTCCCGTCTTATGGCTACACCTTC
CASSQDLPSYGYTF
>once|TRBD1|TRBJ1-1|14|TRBV5-1
TGCGCCAGCAGGAGCCAGGGGGCCAACACTGAAGCTTTCTTT
CASRSQGANTEAFF
>-|-|TRBJ2-7|13|TRBV11-2
TGTGCCAGCAGCTTAGATCGAAGGGTTGAGCAGTACTTC
CASSLDRRVEQYF
>-|-|TRBJ1-3|15|TRBV6-1
TGTGCCAGCAGTGATTGGCACAATCGAGGAAACACCATATATTTT
CASSDWHNRGNTIYF
>once|-|TRBJ1-5|13|TRBV19
TGTGCCAGTAGTCCACCCGATCCCCAGCCCCAGCATTTT
CASSPPDPQPQHF
>few|-|TRBJ1-5|16|TRBV5-6
TGTGCCAGCAGCTTTAAGGACGGAGGGAGCAATCAGCCCCAGCATTTT
CASSFKDGGSNQPQHF
>-|-|TRBJ2-4|16|TRBV5-5
TGTGCCAGCAGCATCCGACAGGATCTAGCCAAAAACATTCAGTACTTC
CASSIRQDLAKNIQYF
>-|TRBD1|TRBJ1-2|13|TRBV30
TGTGCCTGGAGTGTGACAGGGAACTATGGCTACACCTTC
CAWSVTGNYGYTF
>-|TRBD1|TRBJ2-1|14|TRBV18
TGTGCCAGCTCACCCAGGACAGGTGTATTTGAGCAGTTCTTC
CASSPRTGVFEQFF
>-|-|TRBJ2-7|12|TRBV20-1
TGCAGTGCTAGTGTGGGGCTCTACGAGCAGTACTTC
CSASVGLYEQYF
>-|-|TRBJ1-4|14|TRBV5-6
TGTGCCAGCAGCTCTCCTGGACAGAATGAAAAACTGTTTTTT
CASSSPGQNEKLFF
>-|-|TRBJ1-5|16|TRBV19
TGTGCCAGTAGCATGGGGGGATTCTATAGCAATCAGCCCCAGCATTTT
CASSMGGFYSNQPQHF
>-|TRBD2|TRBJ2-6|16|TRBV7-2
TGTGCCAGCAGCTTGCGGGGGGGCTACGGGGCCAACGTCCTGACTTTC
CASSLRGGYGANVLTF
>-|-|TRBJ1-2|14|TRBV10-2
TGCGCCAGCAGTGAACAGGGAGCTAACTATGGCTACACCTTC
CASSEQGANYGYTF
>-|-|TRBJ1-2|16|TRBV5-1
TGCGCCAGCAGCTTCGACCCACAAGCTATTAACTATGGCTACACCTTC
CASSFDPQAINYGYTF
>-|-|TRBJ2-7|12|TRBV30
TGTGCCTGGAGCGGGGGTAGCTACGAGCAGTACTTC
CAWSGGSYEQYF
>-|-|TRBJ1-2|15|TRBV11-2
TGTGCCAGCAGCTTACAGCCAGGGGAGTCCTATGGCTACACCTTC
CASSLQPGESYGYTF
>-|-|TRBJ2-1|13|TRBV19
TGTGCCAGTAGTGGGAACGCCTACAATGAGCAGTTCTTC
CASSGNAYNEQFF
>once|-|TRBJ2-3|14|TRBV7-9
TGTGCCAGCAGCTTAGGCGGGATCACAGATACGCAGTATTTT
CASSLGGITDTQYF
>-|TRBD1|TRBJ1-2|16|TRBV29-1
TGCAGCGTCGCCCCGACCTCCGGGACAGGGGGCAGTGGCTACACCTTC
CSVAPTSGTGGSGYTF
>-|TRBD2|TRBJ2-4|17|TRBV20-1
TGCAGTGCTAGTCGGGGGGGGGCCAGGTTTACCAAAAACATTCAGTACTTC
CSASRGGARFTKNIQYF
>-|-|TRBJ2-1|15|TRBV5-1
TGCGCCAGCAGCTTGGCTAGCTGGGGCACGAATGAGCAGTTCTTC
CASSLASWGTNEQFF